These T cell receptor beta chains were read from a single sample in a study of T cells and Merkel cell carcinoma outcomes. TCRdb keeps only in-frame clones here, not all; method: immunoSEQ multiplex PCR. The table lists 13,000 to 15,000 clones, roughly 92% of them singletons. Sequencing was carried out using tumor tissue from Merkel cell carcinoma. The source is a human donor with Merkel cell carcinoma. Both conserved end residues are part of each CDR3. A D gene is named only where the DNA matches it firmly. Expanded clones are given a class, and other clones once, few, many or no size at all.

V: TRBV18
size: .
J: TRBJ2-1
D: TRBD2
DNA: TGTGCCAGCTCACCACCGAATAGCGGGAGGGGCAATGAGCAGTTCTTC
CDR3: CASSPPNSGRGNEQFF

V: TRBV14
size: .
J: TRBJ2-5
D: .
DNA: TGTGCCAGCAGCCCGCCGCGGGCTAGTAGGTTCCAAGAGACCCAGTACTTC
CDR3: CASSPPRASRFQETQYF

V: TRBV9
size: .
J: TRBJ2-7
D: .
DNA: TGTGCCAGCAGCGTAGAAGGGTCCCGCGAGCAGTACTTC
CDR3: CASSVEGSREQYF

V: TRBV2
size: .
J: TRBJ2-3
D: TRBD2
DNA: TGTGCCAGCAGAGAAGCTAGCGGATACACAGATACGCAGTATTTT
CDR3: CASREASGYTDTQYF

V: TRBV19
size: .
J: TRBJ2-6
D: .
DNA: TGTGCCAGTAGTATATCAGGCTGGAGTGGGGCCAACGTCCTGACTTTC
CDR3: CASSISGWSGANVLTF

V: TRBV9
size: .
J: TRBJ2-3
D: TRBD2
DNA: TGTGCCAGCAGCGTAGCAGCGGGAGTCGTAGATACGCAGTATTTT
CDR3: CASSVAAGVVDTQYF

V: TRBV6-6
size: .
J: TRBJ2-7
D: TRBD1
DNA: TGTGCCAGCAGTTACAGGACAGGTTACGAGCAGTACTTC
CDR3: CASSYRTGYEQYF

V: TRBV4-1
size: .
J: TRBJ1-5
D: .
DNA: TGCGCCAGCAGCCAAGATCCAGGGGATAGCAATCAGCCCCAGCATTTT
CDR3: CASSQDPGDSNQPQHF

V: TRBV6-5
size: .
J: TRBJ2-7
D: .
DNA: TGTGCCAGCAGTAATACTTACGAGCAGTACTTC
CDR3: CASSNTYEQYF

V: TRBV19
size: .
J: TRBJ1-3
D: TRBD1
DNA: TGTGCCAGTAGTCACGACAGGGAAGCTGGAAACACCATATATTTT
CDR3: CASSHDREAGNTIYF

V: TRBV20-1
size: .
J: TRBJ1-1
D: .
DNA: TGCAGTGCTAGTGTTGGCACTGAAGCTTTCTTT
CDR3: CSASVGTEAFF

V: TRBV4-2
size: .
J: TRBJ1-4
D: TRBD1
DNA: TGTGCCAGCAGCCAAGCCTTGTCATGGACAGGGCGAGGTAATGAAAAACTGTTTTTT
CDR3: CASSQALSWTGRGNEKLFF

V: TRBV7-9
size: .
J: TRBJ2-6
D: .
DNA: TGTGCCAGCAGCCCCCCAGGGTTAGCGGGGGCCAACGTCCTGACTTTC
CDR3: CASSPPGLAGANVLTF

V: TRBV6-6
size: .
J: TRBJ2-2
D: .
DNA: TGTGCCAGCAGTTACCTTAACACCGGGGAGCTGTTTTTT
CDR3: CASSYLNTGELFF

V: TRBV6-6
size: .
J: TRBJ2-3
D: .
DNA: TGTGCCAGCAGTCGGGCTAGGGACACAGATACACAGTATTTT
CDR3: CASSRARDTDTQYF

V: TRBV30
size: .
J: TRBJ2-1
D: .
DNA: TGTGCCTGGAGTTCGCGGCGTGAGCAGTTCTTC
CDR3: CAWSSRREQFF

V: TRBV2
size: .
J: TRBJ2-7
D: TRBD1
DNA: TGTGCCAGCAGCGTACAGGGGGCGTCCTACGAGCAGTACTTC
CDR3: CASSVQGASYEQYF

V: TRBV28
size: .
J: TRBJ1-2
D: TRBD1
DNA: TGTGCCAGCAGCTCGACAGGGGAAAACTATGGCTACACCTTC
CDR3: CASSSTGENYGYTF

V: TRBV5-1
size: .
J: TRBJ2-3
D: TRBD2
DNA: TGCGCCAGCAGCACGGGGAGGGGCGGGAGCACAGATACGCAGTATTTT
CDR3: CASSTGRGGSTDTQYF

V: TRBV6-5
size: .
J: TRBJ1-4
D: .
DNA: TGTGCCAGCTCGACCCTTAATCCCGAAAAACTGTTTTTT
CDR3: CASSTLNPEKLFF

V: TRBV25-1
size: .
J: TRBJ2-1
D: .
DNA: TGTGCCAGCGGGGGACATAAGCAGTTCTTC
CDR3: CASGGHKQFF

V: TRBV6-6
size: .
J: TRBJ2-3
D: TRBD1
DNA: TGTGCCAGCAGTTACTTACAGGGGGCATATACGCAGTATTTT
CDR3: CASSYLQGAYTQYF

V: TRBV14
size: .
J: TRBJ2-3
D: TRBD2
DNA: TGTGCCAGCAGTCTCCCGGGACTAGCGGGAGTTGATACGCAGTATTTT
CDR3: CASSLPGLAGVDTQYF

V: TRBV30
size: few
J: TRBJ1-1
D: .
DNA: TGTGCCTGGAGTAAATTAAGGTTAGGGACTGAAGCTTTCTTT
CDR3: CAWSKLRLGTEAFF

V: TRBV5-4
size: .
J: TRBJ2-7
D: .
DNA: TGTGCCAGCAGCTTACGTCCTAGCTCCTACGAGCAGTACTTC
CDR3: CASSLRPSSYEQYF

V: TRBV4-3
size: .
J: TRBJ1-1
D: .
DNA: TGCGCCAGCAGCCATAACACACAGGGGAACACTGAAGCTTTCTTT
CDR3: CASSHNTQGNTEAFF

V: TRBV30
size: .
J: TRBJ2-3
D: .
DNA: TGTGCCTGGATTAGGGGGGATACGCAGTATTTT
CDR3: CAWIRGDTQYF

V: TRBV5-1
size: once
J: TRBJ1-2
D: .
DNA: TGCGCCAGCAGCGAGCAGGGTATTGGTATTAGGAAGGATGGCTACACCTTC
CDR3: CASSEQGIGIRKDGYTF

V: TRBV29-1
size: few
J: TRBJ2-5
D: .
DNA: TGCTCCGGCGGTAAGGAGACCCAGTACTTC
CDR3: CSGGKETQYF

V: TRBV6-6
size: .
J: TRBJ1-5
D: .
DNA: TGTGCCAGCAGTTACTACCAGGGTACGGGCAATCAGCCCCAGCATTTT
CDR3: CASSYYQGTGNQPQHF

V: TRBV18
size: .
J: TRBJ2-7
D: .
DNA: TGTGCCAGCTCACCGACCCTAGGGTACGAGCAGTACTTC
CDR3: CASSPTLGYEQYF

V: TRBV7-9
size: .
J: TRBJ2-2
D: .
DNA: TGTGCCAGCAGTCCAGGTTCGAACACCGGGGAGCTGTTTTTT
CDR3: CASSPGSNTGELFF

V: TRBV5-6
size: .
J: TRBJ2-3
D: .
DNA: TGTGCCAGCAGCTACCCAGGGACGGATACGCAGTATTTT
CDR3: CASSYPGTDTQYF

V: TRBV5-1
size: .
J: TRBJ2-5
D: TRBD1
DNA: TGCGCCAGCAGCCCCGGACAGGGGGAAGAGACCCAGTACTTC
CDR3: CASSPGQGEETQYF

V: TRBV9
size: .
J: TRBJ2-3
D: .
DNA: TGTGCCAGCAGCGTAAGGCCGAGGACAGATACGCAGTATTTT
CDR3: CASSVRPRTDTQYF

V: TRBV4-1
size: .
J: TRBJ1-2
D: TRBD1
DNA: TGCGCCAGCAGCCAAGCCTCGACAGGGGGAGGTGAAAGCTACACCTTC
CDR3: CASSQASTGGGESYTF